The TCR beta chain described here comes from a study of T cell responses to AZD1222 COVID-19 vaccine. This clone was picked up a small number of times. Sequenced by immunoSEQ multiplex PCR; TCRdb stores in-frame clones only, minus some. The sample contains about 100,000 clones, about 90% of which appear only once. This CDR3 spans 14 amino acids. The V gene's germline CDR1 is SGDLS and CDR2 YYNGEE. V was cut by 4 bases and J by 4 bases, with 11 bases left in between. The sequenced sample was peripheral blood, obtained 28 days after the second AZD1222 dose. This receptor was identified in an adult who received the AZD1222 COVID-19 vaccine. The genes are TRBV9 and TRBJ2-2; D unresolved. This chain's CDR3 is CASSLPGGTGELFF. CDR3 in DNA: TGTGCCAGCAGCCTACCCGGCGGCACCGGGGAGCTGTTTTTT.